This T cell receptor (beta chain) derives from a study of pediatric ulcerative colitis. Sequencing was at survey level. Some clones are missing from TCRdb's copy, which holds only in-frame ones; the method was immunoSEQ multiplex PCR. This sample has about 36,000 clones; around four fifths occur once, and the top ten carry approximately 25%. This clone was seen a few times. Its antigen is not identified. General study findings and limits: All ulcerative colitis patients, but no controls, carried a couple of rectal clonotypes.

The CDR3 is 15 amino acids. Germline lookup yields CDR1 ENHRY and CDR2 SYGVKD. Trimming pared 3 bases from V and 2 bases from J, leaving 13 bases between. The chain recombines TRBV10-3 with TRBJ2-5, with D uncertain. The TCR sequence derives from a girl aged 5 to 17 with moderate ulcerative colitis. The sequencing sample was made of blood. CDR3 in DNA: TGTGCCATCAGTGAATCGGCTCTACCACAAGAGACCCAGTACTTC. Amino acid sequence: CAISESALPQETQYF.